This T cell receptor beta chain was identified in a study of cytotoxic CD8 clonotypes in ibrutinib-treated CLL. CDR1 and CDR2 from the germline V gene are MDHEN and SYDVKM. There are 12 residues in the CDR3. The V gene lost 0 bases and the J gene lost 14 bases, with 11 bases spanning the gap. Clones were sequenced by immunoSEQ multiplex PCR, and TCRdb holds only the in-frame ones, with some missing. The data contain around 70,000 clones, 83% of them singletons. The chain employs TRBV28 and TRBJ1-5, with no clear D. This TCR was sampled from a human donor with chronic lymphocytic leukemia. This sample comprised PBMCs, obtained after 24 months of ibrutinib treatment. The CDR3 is CASSLWGTAEHF. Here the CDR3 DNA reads TGTGCCAGCAGTTTATGGGGTACCGCCGAGCATTTT.